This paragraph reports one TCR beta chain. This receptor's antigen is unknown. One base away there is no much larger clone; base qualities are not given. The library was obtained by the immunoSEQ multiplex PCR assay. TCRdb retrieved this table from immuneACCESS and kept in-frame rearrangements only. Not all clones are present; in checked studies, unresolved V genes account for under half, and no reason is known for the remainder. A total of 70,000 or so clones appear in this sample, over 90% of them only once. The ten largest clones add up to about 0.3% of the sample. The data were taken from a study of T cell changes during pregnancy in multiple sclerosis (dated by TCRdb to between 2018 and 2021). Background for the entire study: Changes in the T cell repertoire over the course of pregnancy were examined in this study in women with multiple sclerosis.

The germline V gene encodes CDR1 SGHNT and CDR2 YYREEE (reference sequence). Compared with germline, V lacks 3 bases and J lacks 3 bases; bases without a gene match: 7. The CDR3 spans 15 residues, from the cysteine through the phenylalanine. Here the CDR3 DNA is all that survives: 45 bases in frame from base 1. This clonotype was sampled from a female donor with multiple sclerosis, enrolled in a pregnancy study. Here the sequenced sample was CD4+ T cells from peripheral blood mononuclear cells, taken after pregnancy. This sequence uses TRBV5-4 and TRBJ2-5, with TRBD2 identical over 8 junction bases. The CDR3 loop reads CASSSKSGSEETQYF. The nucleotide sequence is TGTGCCAGCAGCTCGAAAAGCGGGAGCGAAGAGACCCAGTACTTC.